This T cell receptor beta chain stems from a study of regulatory T cells in long-lasting Graves disease. Points from the study as a whole: Persistent Graves' patients had lower TCR diversity than newly diagnosed ones. Exclusively peripheral blood, rather than thyroid tissue, was studied.

The CDR3 contains 12 residues. Looked up from germline, CDR1 is SEHNR and CDR2 is FQNEAQ (reference sequence). V gave up 7 bases and J gave up 5 bases, with 11 bases separating them. Investigators prepared the TCR beta libraries by applying iRepertoire HTBI primers and Arm-PCR of CDR3 regions. TCRdb reanalysed the multiplex PCR reads using MiXCR and keeps one entry per CDR3 protein. The top ten hold about two fifths of the sample, which has 300,000 to 400,000 distinct CDR3 sequences, about 20% seen once. Stated time point: newly diagnosed GD, antithyroid drugs for less than 3 months. The authors made the TCR library using RNA they extracted from PBMCs. As to this clonotype: Its antigen remains unidentified.

The sequencing used peripheral blood mononuclear cells (PBMCs), collected at new diagnosis, from a patient treated with antithyroid drugs. This sequence originates from a female donor with Graves disease. V and J are TRBV7-9 and TRBJ1-1, with D possibly TRBD1 on 5 matching bases. CDR3 nucleotides: TGTGCCAGCAATCGGGGGGGGACTGAAGCTTTCTTT. It translates to CASNRGGTEAFF.